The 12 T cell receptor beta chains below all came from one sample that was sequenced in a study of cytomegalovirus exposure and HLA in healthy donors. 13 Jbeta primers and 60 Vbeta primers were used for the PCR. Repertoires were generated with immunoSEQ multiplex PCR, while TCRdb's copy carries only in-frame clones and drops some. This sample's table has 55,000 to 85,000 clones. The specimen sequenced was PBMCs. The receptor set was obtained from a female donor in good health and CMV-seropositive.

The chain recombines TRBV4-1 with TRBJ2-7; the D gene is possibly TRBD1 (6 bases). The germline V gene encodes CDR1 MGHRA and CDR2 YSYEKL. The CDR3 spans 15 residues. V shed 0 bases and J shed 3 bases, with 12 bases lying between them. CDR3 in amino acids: CASSQDRGSLYEQYF. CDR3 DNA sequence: TGCGCCAGCAGCCAAGACAGGGGATCCCTCTACGAGCAGTACTTC.

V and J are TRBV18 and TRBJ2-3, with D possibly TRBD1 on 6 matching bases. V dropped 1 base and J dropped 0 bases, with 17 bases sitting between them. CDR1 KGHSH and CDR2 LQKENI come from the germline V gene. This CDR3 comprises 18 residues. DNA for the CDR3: TGTGCCAGCTCACCACAACTCCCTTACAGGGCTAGCACAGATACGCAGTATTTT. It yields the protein CASSPQLPYRASTDTQYF.

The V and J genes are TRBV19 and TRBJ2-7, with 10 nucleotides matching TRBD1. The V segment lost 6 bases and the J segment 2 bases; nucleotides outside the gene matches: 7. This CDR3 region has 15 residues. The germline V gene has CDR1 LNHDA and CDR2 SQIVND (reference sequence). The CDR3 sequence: CASRPSGTGAYEQYF. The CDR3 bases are TGTGCCAGTAGGCCCTCCGGGACAGGGGCCTACGAGCAGTACTTC.

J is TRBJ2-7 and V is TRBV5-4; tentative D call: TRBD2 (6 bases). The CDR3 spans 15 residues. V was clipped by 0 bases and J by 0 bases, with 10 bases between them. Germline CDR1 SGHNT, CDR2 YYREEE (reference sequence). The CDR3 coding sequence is TGTGCCAGCAGCTTGGGCGGGACTTCCTCCTACGAGCAGTACTTC. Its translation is CASSLGGTSSYEQYF.

The CDR3 DNA reads as TGTGCCAGCTCACCAGACAGGGGGCTCCCTGAAGCTTTCTTT. Encoded protein: CASSPDRGLPEAFF. The chain has TRBV18 and TRBJ1-1; 10 positions match TRBD1. The junction had 3 bases not matched to a gene; V was cut back by 2 bases and J by 6 bases. The CDR3 spans 14 residues. Per germline, CDR1 KGHSH and CDR2 LQKENI.

In nucleotides, the CDR3 is TGTGCCAGCAGCCGAGGGTCGACGGTCACTGAAGCTTTCTTT. Its protein is CASSRGSTVTEAFF. This chain connects TRBV11-2 to TRBJ1-1, with D unclear. V shed 5 bases and J shed 4 bases, with 14 bases lying between them. Germline-derived CDR1 and CDR2 are SGHAT and FQNNGV. The CDR3 runs to 14 residues.

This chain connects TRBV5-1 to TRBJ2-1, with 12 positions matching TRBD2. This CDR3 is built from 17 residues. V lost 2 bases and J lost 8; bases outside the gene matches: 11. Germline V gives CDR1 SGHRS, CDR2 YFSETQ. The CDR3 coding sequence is TGCGCCAGCAGCTTTGGTCTAGCGGGGGGGCTTATCTATGAGCAGTTCTTC. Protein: CASSFGLAGGLIYEQFF. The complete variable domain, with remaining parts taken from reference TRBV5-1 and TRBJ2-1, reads KAGVTQTPRYLIKTRGQQVTLSCSPISGHRSVSWYQQTPGQGLQFLFEYFSETQRNKGNFPGRFSGRQFSNSRSEMNVSTLELGDSALYLCASSFGLAGGLIYEQFFGPGTRLTVL.

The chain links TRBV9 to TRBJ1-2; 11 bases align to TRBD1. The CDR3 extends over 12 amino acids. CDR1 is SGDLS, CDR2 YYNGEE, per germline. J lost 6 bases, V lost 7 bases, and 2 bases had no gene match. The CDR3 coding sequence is TGTGCCAGCGGACAGGGGGCGCATGGCTACACCTTC. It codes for CASGQGAHGYTF.

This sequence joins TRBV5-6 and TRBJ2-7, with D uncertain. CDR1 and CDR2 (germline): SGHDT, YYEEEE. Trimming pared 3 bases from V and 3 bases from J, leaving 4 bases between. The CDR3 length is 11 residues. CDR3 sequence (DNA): TGTGCCAGCAGCTCGTTCTACGAGCAGTACTTC. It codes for CASSSFYEQYF.

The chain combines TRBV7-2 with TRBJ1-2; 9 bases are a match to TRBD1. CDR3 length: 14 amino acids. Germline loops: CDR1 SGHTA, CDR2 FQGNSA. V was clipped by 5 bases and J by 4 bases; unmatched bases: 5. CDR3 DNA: TGTGCCAGCAGCCCGGGACAGGGTGGCTATGGCTACACCTTC. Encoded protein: CASSPGQGGYGYTF.

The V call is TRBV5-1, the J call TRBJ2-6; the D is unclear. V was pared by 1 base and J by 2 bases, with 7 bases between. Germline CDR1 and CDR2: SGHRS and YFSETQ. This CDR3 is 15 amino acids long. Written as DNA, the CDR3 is TGCGCCAGCAGCTTGAATCTAGCTGGGGCCAACGTCCTGACTTTC. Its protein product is CASSLNLAGANVLTF.

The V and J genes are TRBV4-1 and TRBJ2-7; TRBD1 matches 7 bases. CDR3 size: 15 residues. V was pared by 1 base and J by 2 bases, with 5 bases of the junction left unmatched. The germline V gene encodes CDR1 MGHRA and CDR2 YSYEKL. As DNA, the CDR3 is TGCGCCAGCAGCCAAGCGGACAGGTTTCCCTACGAGCAGTACTTC. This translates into CASSQADRFPYEQYF.